The rows below give T cell receptor beta chains drawn from one sample of a study of T cell responses to AZD1222 COVID-19 vaccine. Repertoires were generated with immunoSEQ multiplex PCR, while TCRdb's copy carries only in-frame clones and drops some. The sample holds 55,000 to 70,000 clones, roughly 87% seen once. The sequencing here drew on peripheral blood, taken 28 days after the second AZD1222 dose. These receptor sequences come from an adult who received the AZD1222 COVID-19 vaccine. CDR3s include the opening cysteine and the closing phenylalanine or tryptophan. The D gene is left open where the match is weak. Not every row has a clone size; where given, it reads once, few, many or a size class.

v_call: TRBV11-2; d_call: NA; clone_size: NA; j_call: TRBJ2-7; cdr3_nt: TGTGCCAGCAGCCTATTGACGGTCTCCTACGAGCAGTACTTC; cdr3_aa: CASSLLTVSYEQYF
v_call: TRBV11-1; d_call: TRBD1; clone_size: NA; j_call: TRBJ2-7; cdr3_nt: TGTGCCAGCAGCTCGACAGGGGTGTTATCCTACGAGCAGTACTTC; cdr3_aa: CASSSTGVLSYEQYF
v_call: TRBV27; d_call: TRBD1; clone_size: few; j_call: TRBJ1-2; cdr3_nt: TGTGCCAGCAGGACAGGGCGATATGGCTACACCTTC; cdr3_aa: CASRTGRYGYTF
v_call: TRBV24-1; d_call: NA; clone_size: NA; j_call: TRBJ2-7; cdr3_nt: TGTGCCACCAGTCGAGGGGGGGTTAACTACGAGCAGTACTTC; cdr3_aa: CATSRGGVNYEQYF
v_call: TRBV29-1; d_call: TRBD1; clone_size: NA; j_call: TRBJ2-7; cdr3_nt: TGCAGCGTTGAAGGGACAGGGACCCACGAGCAGTACTTC; cdr3_aa: CSVEGTGTHEQYF
v_call: TRBV5-1; d_call: TRBD1; clone_size: once; j_call: TRBJ2-3; cdr3_nt: TGCGCCAGCAGCTTGAGACAGGGTGGCACAGATACGCAGTATTTT; cdr3_aa: CASSLRQGGTDTQYF
v_call: TRBV5-8; d_call: NA; clone_size: NA; j_call: TRBJ2-2; cdr3_nt: TGTGCCAGCAGCTTGGGGACTGCCCCGAACACCGGGGAGCTGTTTTTT; cdr3_aa: CASSLGTAPNTGELFF
v_call: TRBV19; d_call: TRBD1; clone_size: NA; j_call: TRBJ1-3; cdr3_nt: TGTGCCGCCCGGAAAGGGGAGACAGGGGCTGGAAACACCATATATTTT; cdr3_aa: CAARKGETGAGNTIYF
v_call: TRBV5-4; d_call: NA; clone_size: NA; j_call: TRBJ1-2; cdr3_nt: TGTGCCAGCGGACCGGGCCTAAGGGACTATGGCTACACCTTC; cdr3_aa: CASGPGLRDYGYTF
v_call: TRBV29-1; d_call: TRBD1; clone_size: NA; j_call: TRBJ1-2; cdr3_nt: TGCAGCGTTGAAGGGGGAGGGGGCGCTAACTATGGCTACACCTTC; cdr3_aa: CSVEGGGGANYGYTF
v_call: TRBV6-2/TRBV6-3; d_call: NA; clone_size: once; j_call: TRBJ1-2; cdr3_nt: TGTGCCAGCAGTAACCCAGGTACCCATGGCTACACCTTC; cdr3_aa: CASSNPGTHGYTF
v_call: TRBV6-6; d_call: NA; clone_size: once; j_call: TRBJ2-2; cdr3_nt: TGTGCCAGCAGGAGCAAGCTCACCGGGGAGCTGTTTTTT; cdr3_aa: CASRSKLTGELFF
v_call: TRBV3-1/TRBV3-2; d_call: NA; clone_size: NA; j_call: TRBJ2-7; cdr3_nt: TGTGCCAGCAGCCAAGAGAGGGGACCAACACCTGTCGACGAGCAGTACTTC; cdr3_aa: CASSQERGPTPVDEQYF
v_call: TRBV9; d_call: NA; clone_size: NA; j_call: TRBJ1-3; cdr3_nt: TGTGCCAGCAGCGTAGACCCCCCAGGGCTGGGAAACACCATATATTTT; cdr3_aa: CASSVDPPGLGNTIYF
v_call: TRBV7-9; d_call: TRBD2; clone_size: NA; j_call: TRBJ2-1; cdr3_nt: TGTGCCAGCAGCTTAGGTCGGCTAGCGGGATCTGAGCAGTTCTTC; cdr3_aa: CASSLGRLAGSEQFF